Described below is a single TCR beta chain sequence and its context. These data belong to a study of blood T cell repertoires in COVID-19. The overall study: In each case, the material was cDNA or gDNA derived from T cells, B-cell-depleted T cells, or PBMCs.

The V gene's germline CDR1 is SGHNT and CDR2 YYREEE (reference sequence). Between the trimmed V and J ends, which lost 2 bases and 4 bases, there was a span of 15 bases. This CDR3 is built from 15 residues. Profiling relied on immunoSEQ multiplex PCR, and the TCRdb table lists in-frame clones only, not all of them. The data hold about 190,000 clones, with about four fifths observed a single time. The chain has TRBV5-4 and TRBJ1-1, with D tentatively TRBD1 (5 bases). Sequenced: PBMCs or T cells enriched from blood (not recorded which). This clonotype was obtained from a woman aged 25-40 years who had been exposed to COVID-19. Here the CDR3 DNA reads TGTGCCAGCAGCTTCCGGGGGGGGTCAGGCACTGAAGCTTTCTTT. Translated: CASSFRGGSGTEAFF.